The sample holds a few counts of the clone carrying this T cell receptor (beta chain). The antigen remains undetermined. Germline-derived CDR1 and CDR2 are SGHTA and FQGNSA. The CDR3 is 15 amino acids. This sample stems from a study of vaccination and CD4 T cells after COVID-19. Turning to the study itself: Investigators drew the post-COVID samples a median around 96 days after diagnosis, with a range of 35 to 161. Median time from second vaccine dose to sampling was 72 days (14 to 241).

As to treatment: approximately 9-day PBMC culture with coronavirus spike peptide pools or control peptides (ViraFEST assay). The Oncomine TCR Beta short-read assay was applied to DNA of cultured CD4+ T cells. MiXCR, applied by TCRdb to the PCR reads, yields one record per CDR3 protein. The data show around 19,000 distinct CDR3 sequences, with approximately 42% seen just once and approximately 6.8% held by the top ten. The J gene is TRBJ2-1, the V gene TRBV7-2; the match to TRBD2 covers 8 bases. The J call may be incorrect, as the DNA end agrees better with TRBJ2-7. This receptor was identified in a human donor who had recovered from COVID-19. Source: CD4+ T cells from blood, cultured in vitro, taken before SARS-CoV-2 vaccination. CDR3 loop: CASSSPGTRSYEQYF. DNA for the CDR3: TGTGCCAGCAGCTCGCCCGGGACTAGGAGTTACGAGCAGTACTTC.